The 17 T cell receptor beta chains reported below all come from one sample, sequenced in a study of cytomegalovirus exposure and HLA in healthy donors. Primers included in the PCR were 60 Vbeta and 13 Jbeta primers. Produced via immunoSEQ multiplex PCR; TCRdb's table is partial and in-frame only. The sample carries around 140,000 clones, approximately 78% recorded once. The sample taken for sequencing was PBMCs. These receptors all stem from a man between 18 and 35 years old in good health and CMV-seropositive.

The gene calls are TRBV2 and TRBJ2-3, with D hard to call. This CDR3 is built from 12 residues. Germline CDR1 is SNHLY and CDR2 is FYNNEI. V shed 4 bases and J shed 4 bases, with 6 bases lying between them. The CDR3 protein is CASSGLPDTQYF. DNA for the CDR3: TGTGCCAGCAGTGGGCTTCCAGATACGCAGTATTTT.

V is TRBV7-2 and J is TRBJ1-1; D uncertain. The CDR3 covers 11 residues. Germline-derived CDR1 and CDR2 are SGHTA and FQGNSA. V gave up 3 bases and J gave up 11 bases, with 10 bases separating them. CDR3 protein: CASSFALVAFF. The CDR3, as DNA: TGTGCCAGCAGCTTTGCACTCGTGGCTTTCTTT.

This sequence joins TRBV2 and TRBJ2-7; D call uncertain. CDR3 length: 8 residues. Germline V CDR1 and CDR2: SNHLY, FYNNEI. With 6 bases removed from V and 13 bases from J, the gap between germline ends came to 7 bases. The CDR3 reads CASRVLYF. CDR3 bases: TGTGCCAGCAGAGTACTCTACTTC.

This chain joins TRBV6-5 and TRBJ2-3; D is unclear. The CDR3 has 15 amino acids. CDR1 and CDR2 (germline): MNHEY, SVGAGI. Between the trimmed V and J ends, which lost 1 base and 5 bases, there was a span of 13 bases. This chain's CDR3 is CASSYFSGPGDTQYF. In DNA, the CDR3 is TGTGCCAGCAGTTACTTTAGTGGGCCCGGAGATACGCAGTATTTT.

The chain couples TRBV9 to TRBJ2-7, with 12 bases lining up with TRBD2. Germline V CDR1 and CDR2: SGDLS, YYNGEE. The V segment lost 0 bases and the J segment 2 bases; nucleotides outside the gene matches: 0. CDR3 size: 15 residues. The DNA for the CDR3 is TGTGCCAGCAGCGTAGGGACTAGCGGGACCTACGAGCAGTACTTC. It codes for CASSVGTSGTYEQYF.

This chain joins TRBV6-6 and TRBJ2-5; tentatively, D is TRBD1 (6 bases). V was trimmed by 4 bases and J by 5 bases, leaving 14 bases between them. The CDR3 spans 14 residues. Germline-derived CDR1 and CDR2 are MNHNY and SVGAGI (reference sequence). This chain's CDR3 is CASSSDSFGETQYF. The CDR3 region has the DNA TGTGCCAGCAGTTCGGACAGCTTTGGGGAGACCCAGTACTTC.

This clone was counted once. The chain carries TRBV19 and TRBJ1-2; 8 bases are a match to TRBD1. The V segment lost 4 bases and the J segment 8 bases; nucleotides outside the gene matches: 9. The CDR3 extends over 14 amino acids. Germline-derived CDR1 and CDR2 are LNHDA and SQIVND (reference sequence). The CDR3 sequence is CASSKTGVLNGYTF. The CDR3 nucleotides read TGTGCCAGTAGTAAGACAGGGGTTCTGAACGGCTACACCTTC.

V is TRBV28 and J is TRBJ2-2; 8 nucleotides line up with TRBD2. CDR3 length equals 16 residues. The J segment lost 0 bases and the V segment lost 4 bases, leaving 4 bases of the junction unmatched. The germline CDR1 and CDR2 sequences are MDHEN and SYDVKM. The CDR3 region has the DNA TGTGCCAGCAGTTCCGGGGGGGCGGCGAACACCGGGGAGCTGTTTTTT. This encodes CASSSGGAANTGELFF. Complete variable domain (other parts from reference TRBV28 and TRBJ2-2): DVKVTQSSRYLVKRTGEKVFLECVQDMDHENMFWYRQDPGLGLRLIYFSYDVKMKEKGDIPEGYSVSREKKERFSLILESASTNQTSMYLCASSSGGAANTGELFFGEGSRLTVL.

In the case of this clone: At one boundary the junction diverges from the germline segment, which might be a read error. The chain is built from TRBV7-7 and TRBJ1-1; D remains unclear. CDR1 and CDR2 from the germline V gene are SSHAT and FNYEAQ (reference sequence). The CDR3 sequence is 13 residues long. Written as DNA, the CDR3 is TGTGCTAGCAGCACCCGACATAACACTGAAGCTTTCTTT. This encodes CASSTRHNTEAFF.

The rearrangement links TRBV28 to TRBJ2-1; 11 positions agree with TRBD2. V gave up 3 bases and J gave up 6 bases; unmatched junction bases: 4. CDR3 length equals 15 residues. The V gene's germline CDR1 is MDHEN and CDR2 SYDVKM. CDR3: CASSLELAGVNEQFF. The CDR3 bases are TGTGCCAGCAGTTTGGAACTAGCGGGAGTCAATGAGCAGTTCTTC.

The rearrangement links TRBV28 to TRBJ2-6; D gene ambiguous. The V end was cut by 4 bases, the J end by 0 bases, with 13 bases between. Germline CDR1 MDHEN, CDR2 SYDVKM. The CDR3 is made up of 17 amino acids. DNA of the CDR3: TGTGCCAGCAGTTCCTTTTCTACTTTCTCTGGGGCCAACGTCCTGACTTTC. Translation: CASSSFSTFSGANVLTF.

In this sample, this clone turned up a few times. V is TRBV29-1 and J is TRBJ2-7; weak D call: TRBD1 (5 bases). Trimming stripped 7 bases from V and 4 bases from J, with 14 bases between. This CDR3 is built from 12 residues. Germline V gives CDR1 SQVTM, CDR2 ANQGSEA. This chain's CDR3 is CSAGRGVYEQYF. CDR3 DNA sequence: TGCAGCGCCGGTAGGGGTGTGTACGAGCAGTACTTC.

This clone turned up a few times. The V and J genes are TRBV5-1 and TRBJ2-7, with 8 nucleotides matching TRBD1. The V segment lost 0 bases and the J segment 1 base; nucleotides outside the gene matches: 6. This CDR3 comprises 16 residues. Germline V gene data show CDR1 as SGHRS and CDR2 as YFSETQ. CDR3 DNA sequence: TGCGCCAGCAGCTTGGTTGGGACAGGTCTATCCTACGAGCAGTACTTC. Its protein product is CASSLVGTGLSYEQYF.

This clone was observed a single time. The chain links TRBV6-5 to TRBJ1-1, with TRBD1 as a possible D gene (6 bases). CDR3 length: 14 residues. V dropped 6 bases and J dropped 5 bases, with 16 bases sitting between them. Germline V lookup: CDR1 MNHEY, CDR2 SVGAGI. DNA of the CDR3: TGTGCCAGCAGCCTTTCACAGGGCTCTACTGAAGCTTTCTTT. Encoded protein: CASSLSQGSTEAFF.

The chain employs TRBV6-1 and TRBJ1-5; tentative D call: TRBD1 (5 bases). Per germline, CDR1 MNHNS and CDR2 SASEGT. Trimming shortened V by 4 bases and J by 7 bases, and 17 bases separated the two germline ends. The CDR3 loop spans 15 amino acids. The CDR3 reads CASSGAAGPGQPQHF. CDR3 coding DNA: TGTGCCAGCAGTGGGGCGGCCGGCCCAGGGCAGCCCCAGCATTTT.

The gene calls are TRBV10-2 and TRBJ1-5; perhaps TRBD1 as D (6 bases). Germline lookup yields CDR1 WSHSY and CDR2 SAAADI. The CDR3 consists of 16 residues. Trimming took 5 bases from V and 0 from J, leaving 14 bases between them. CDR3 protein: CASSQTGPYSNQPQHF. The DNA for the CDR3 is TGCGCCAGCAGTCAAACAGGGCCTTATAGCAATCAGCCCCAGCATTTT.

The chain uses TRBV25-1 and TRBJ1-5, with 10 nucleotides matching TRBD1. Looked up from germline, CDR1 is MGHDK and CDR2 is SYGVNS. The V segment lost 4 bases and the J segment 7 bases; nucleotides outside the gene matches: 1. The CDR3 spans 13 residues. In DNA, the CDR3 is TGTGCCAGCAGTGGGGGACAGGGGCAGCCCCAGCATTTT. Translated: CASSGGQGQPQHF.